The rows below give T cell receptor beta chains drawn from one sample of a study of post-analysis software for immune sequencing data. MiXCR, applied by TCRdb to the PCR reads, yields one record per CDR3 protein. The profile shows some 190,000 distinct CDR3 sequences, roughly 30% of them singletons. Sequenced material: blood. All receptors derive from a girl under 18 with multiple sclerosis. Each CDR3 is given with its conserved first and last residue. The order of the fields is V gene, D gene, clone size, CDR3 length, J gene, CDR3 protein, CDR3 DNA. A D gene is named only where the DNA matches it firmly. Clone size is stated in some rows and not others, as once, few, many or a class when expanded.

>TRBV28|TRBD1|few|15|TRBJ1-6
CASSSPGTGDSPLHF
TGTGCCAGCAGTTCCCCAGGGACAGGGGATTCACCCCTCCACTTT
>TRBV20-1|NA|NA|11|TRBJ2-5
CSASPPETQYF
TGCAGTGCTAGCCCCCCGGAGACCCAGTACTTC
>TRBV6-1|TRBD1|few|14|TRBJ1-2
CASSSRQGRYGYTF
TGTGCCAGCAGTTCCCGACAGGGGCGGTATGGCTACACCTTC
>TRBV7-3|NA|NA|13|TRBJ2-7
CASSSGLNYEQYF
TGTGCCAGCAGCTCTGGACTAAACTACGAGCAGTACTTC
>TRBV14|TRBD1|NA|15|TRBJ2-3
CAGSQETGGPDTQYF
TGTGCCGGCAGCCAAGAAACAGGGGGTCCAGATACGCAGTATTTT
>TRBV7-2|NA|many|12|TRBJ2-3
CASSLGFGTQYF
TGTGCCAGCAGCTTAGGATTTGGTACGCAGTATTTT
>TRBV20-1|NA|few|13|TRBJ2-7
CSARAGSLYEQYF
TGCAGTGCTAGAGCTGGCAGCCTCTACGAGCAGTACTTC
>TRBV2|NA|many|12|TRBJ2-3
CASSDRADTQYF
TGTGCCAGCAGTGACAGGGCAGATACGCAGTATTTT
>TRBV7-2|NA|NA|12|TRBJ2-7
CAGSLVGNEQYF
TGTGCCGGCAGCTTAGTCGGGAACGAGCAGTACTTC
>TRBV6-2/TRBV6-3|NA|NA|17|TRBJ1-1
CASSYNRRQGVYTEAFF
TGTGCCAGCAGTTACAACCGGAGGCAGGGTGTCTACACTGAAGCTTTCTTT
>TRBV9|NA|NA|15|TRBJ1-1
CAISAERRTATEAFF
TGTGCCATCAGCGCCGAGAGGAGGACAGCGACTGAAGCTTTCTTT
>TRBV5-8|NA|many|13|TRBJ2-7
CASSDRKSYEQYF
TGTGCCAGCAGCGACAGGAAGTCCTACGAGCAGTACTTC